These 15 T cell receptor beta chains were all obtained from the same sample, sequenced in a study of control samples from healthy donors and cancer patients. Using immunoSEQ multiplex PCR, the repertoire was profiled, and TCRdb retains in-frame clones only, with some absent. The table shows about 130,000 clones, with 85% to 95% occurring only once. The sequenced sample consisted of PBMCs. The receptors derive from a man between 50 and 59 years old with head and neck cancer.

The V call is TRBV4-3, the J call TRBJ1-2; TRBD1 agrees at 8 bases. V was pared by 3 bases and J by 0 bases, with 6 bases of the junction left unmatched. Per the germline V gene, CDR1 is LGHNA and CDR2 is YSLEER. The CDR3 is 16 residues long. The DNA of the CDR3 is TGCGCCAGCAGCCAGGGAATGACAGGGGCTAACTATGGCTACACCTTC. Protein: CASSQGMTGANYGYTF.

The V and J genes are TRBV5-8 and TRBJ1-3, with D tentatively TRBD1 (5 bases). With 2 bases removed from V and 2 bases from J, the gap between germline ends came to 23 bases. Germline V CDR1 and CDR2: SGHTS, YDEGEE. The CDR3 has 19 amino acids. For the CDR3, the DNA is TGTGCCAGCAGCTTCCCTTCTCTTGGAAAGCCGGGGCCTGGAAACACCATATATTTT. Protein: CASSFPSLGKPGPGNTIYF.

The CDR3: CASSLDRRPVGYTF. CDR3 coding DNA: TGTGCCAGCAGCTTAGATCGGCGGCCTGTTGGCTACACCTTC. The chain employs TRBV11-2 and TRBJ1-2; no firm D call. The V end was cut by 0 bases, the J end by 7 bases, with 12 bases between. The germline V gene has CDR1 SGHAT and CDR2 FQNNGV. The CDR3 length is 14 residues.

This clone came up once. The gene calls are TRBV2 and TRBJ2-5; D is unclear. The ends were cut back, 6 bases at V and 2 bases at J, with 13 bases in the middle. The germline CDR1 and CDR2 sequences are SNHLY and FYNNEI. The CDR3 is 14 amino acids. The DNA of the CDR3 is TGTGCCAGCAGAGTAAGACAAAGTCAAGAGACCCAGTACTTC. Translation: CASRVRQSQETQYF.

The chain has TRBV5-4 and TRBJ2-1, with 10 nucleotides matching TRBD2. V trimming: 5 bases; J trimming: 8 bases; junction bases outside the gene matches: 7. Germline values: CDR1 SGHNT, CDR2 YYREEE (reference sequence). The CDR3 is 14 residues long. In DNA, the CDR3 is TGTGCCAGCAGAAGCGGGGGGGCCGTGGATGAGCAGTTCTTC. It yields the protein CASRSGGAVDEQFF.

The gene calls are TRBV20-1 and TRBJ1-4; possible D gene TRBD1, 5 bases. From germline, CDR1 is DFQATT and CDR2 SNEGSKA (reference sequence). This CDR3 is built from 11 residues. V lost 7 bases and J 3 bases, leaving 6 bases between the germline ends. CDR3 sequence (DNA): TGCAGTGGCAGGGCTAATGAAAAACTGTTTTTT. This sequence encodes CSGRANEKLFF.

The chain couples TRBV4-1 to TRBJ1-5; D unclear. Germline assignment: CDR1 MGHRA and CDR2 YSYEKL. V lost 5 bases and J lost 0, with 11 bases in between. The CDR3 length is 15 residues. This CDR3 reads CASSELDSSNQPQHF. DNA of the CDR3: TGCGCCAGCAGCGAATTAGATAGTAGCAATCAGCCCCAGCATTTT.

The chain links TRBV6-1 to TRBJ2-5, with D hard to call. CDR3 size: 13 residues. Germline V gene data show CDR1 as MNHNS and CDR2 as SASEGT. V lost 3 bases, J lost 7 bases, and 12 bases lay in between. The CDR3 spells CASSEGLIRTQYF. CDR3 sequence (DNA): TGTGCCAGCAGTGAGGGTCTCATCCGGACCCAGTACTTC.

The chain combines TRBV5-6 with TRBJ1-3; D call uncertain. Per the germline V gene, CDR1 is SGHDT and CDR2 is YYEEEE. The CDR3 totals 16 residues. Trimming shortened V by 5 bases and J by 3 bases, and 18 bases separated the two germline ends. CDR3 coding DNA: TGTGCCAGCAGTTTTTACGTCCCCCCGAGTGGAAACACCATATATTTT. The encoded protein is CASSFYVPPSGNTIYF.

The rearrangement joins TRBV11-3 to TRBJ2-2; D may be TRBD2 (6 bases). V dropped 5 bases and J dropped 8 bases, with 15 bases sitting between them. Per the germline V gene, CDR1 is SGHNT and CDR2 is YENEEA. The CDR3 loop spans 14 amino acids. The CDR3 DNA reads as TGTGCCAGCAGCCTGGGGACTCGCACTGGGGAGCTGTTTTTT. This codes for CASSLGTRTGELFF.

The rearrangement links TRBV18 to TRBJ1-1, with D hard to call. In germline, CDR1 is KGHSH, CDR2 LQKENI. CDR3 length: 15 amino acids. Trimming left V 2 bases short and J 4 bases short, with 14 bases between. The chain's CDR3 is CASSPIGYPSTEAFF. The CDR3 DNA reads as TGTGCCAGCTCACCAATCGGGTACCCGAGCACTGAAGCTTTCTTT.

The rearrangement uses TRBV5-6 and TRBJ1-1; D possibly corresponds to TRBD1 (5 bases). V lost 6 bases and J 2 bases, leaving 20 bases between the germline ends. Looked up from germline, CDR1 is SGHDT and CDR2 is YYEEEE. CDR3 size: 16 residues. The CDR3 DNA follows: TGTGCCAGCATAAAACTGGGGGACGCCTCTAACACTGAAGCTTTCTTT. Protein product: CASIKLGDASNTEAFF.

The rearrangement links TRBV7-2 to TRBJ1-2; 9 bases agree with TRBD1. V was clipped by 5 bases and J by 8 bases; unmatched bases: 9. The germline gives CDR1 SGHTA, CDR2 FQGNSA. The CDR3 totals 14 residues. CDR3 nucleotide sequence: TGTGCCAGCAGCGTGCACAGGGGGCGTGAGGGCTACACCTTC. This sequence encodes CASSVHRGREGYTF.

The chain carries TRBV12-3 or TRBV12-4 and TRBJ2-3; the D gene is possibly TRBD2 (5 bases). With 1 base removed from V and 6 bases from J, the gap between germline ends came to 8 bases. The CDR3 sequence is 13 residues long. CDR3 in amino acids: CASSLVRRDTQYF. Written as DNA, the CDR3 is TGTGCCAGCAGTTTAGTCAGGAGGGATACGCAGTATTTT.

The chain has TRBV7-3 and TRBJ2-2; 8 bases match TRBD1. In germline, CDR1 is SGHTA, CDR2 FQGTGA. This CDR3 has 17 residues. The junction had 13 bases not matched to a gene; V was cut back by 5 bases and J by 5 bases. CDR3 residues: CASSRVPRQGFTGELFF. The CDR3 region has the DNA TGTGCCAGCAGCCGCGTCCCGCGACAGGGGTTTACCGGGGAGCTGTTTTTT.